One and the same sample provided the 20 T cell receptor beta chains below, sequenced in a study of cytomegalovirus exposure and HLA in healthy donors. Researchers ran the PCR with 60 Vbeta and 13 Jbeta primers. Data came from immunoSEQ multiplex PCR; TCRdb stores just in-frame clones and leaves some out. Altogether 110,000 to 150,000 clones are present, roughly four fifths being singletons, with the ten largest covering roughly 1.3%. Sequencing was performed on PBMCs. These receptors all come from a middle-aged woman in good health and CMV-seronegative.

The chain has TRBV5-6 and TRBJ2-1; TRBD1 aligns across 7 bases. The CDR3 has 13 amino acids. With V trimmed by 1 base and J by 7 bases, 2 bases remained unmatched. Germline assignment: CDR1 SGHDT and CDR2 YYEEEE. CDR3 sequence: CASSLTGANEQFF. As DNA, the CDR3 is TGTGCCAGCAGCTTGACAGGGGCGAATGAGCAGTTCTTC.

The chain links TRBV28 to TRBJ2-7; D tentatively reads TRBD1 or TRBD2 (6 bases each). The ends were cut back, 4 bases at V and 3 bases at J, with 19 bases in the middle. The germline CDR1 and CDR2 sequences are MDHEN and SYDVKM. There are 16 residues in the CDR3. CDR3 region: CASSSRLGGRDYEQYV. The DNA of the CDR3 is TGTGCCAGCAGTTCCAGACTAGGGGGAAGGGACTACGAGCAGTACGTC.

In its sample, this clone was seen once. The rearrangement links TRBV5-6 to TRBJ2-1; tentative D call: TRBD2 (5 bases). This CDR3 region has 15 residues. Germline loops: CDR1 SGHDT, CDR2 YYEEEE. The ends were cut back, 0 bases at V and 9 bases at J, with 16 bases in the middle. As DNA, the CDR3 is TGTGCCAGCAGCTTGGTGTCTAGCAGATCGGGTGAGCAGTTCTTC. This translates into CASSLVSSRSGEQFF.

The CDR3, as DNA: TGTGCCAGCAGTCTAGCCGAGAACACTGAAGCTTTCTTT. This sequence encodes CASSLAENTEAFF. J is TRBJ1-1 and V is TRBV28, with D unclear. V was cut by 5 bases and J by 1 base, with 8 bases left in between. Germline loops: CDR1 MDHEN, CDR2 SYDVKM. This CDR3 region has 13 residues.

The chain links TRBV6-5 to TRBJ1-1; D not certain. This CDR3 is 15 amino acids long. From germline, CDR1 is MNHEY and CDR2 SVGAGI. V lost 0 bases and J 7 bases, leaving 15 bases between the germline ends. The CDR3 sequence is CASSYSGEATSEAFF. In DNA form, the CDR3 reads TGTGCCAGCAGTTACTCTGGTGAGGCCACCAGTGAAGCTTTCTTT.

The chain recombines TRBV7-2 with TRBJ2-7; D gene unclear. The CDR3 is 13 amino acids. The germline V gene encodes CDR1 SGHTA and CDR2 FQGNSA. Trimming stripped 2 bases from V and 5 bases from J, with 10 bases between. CDR3 amino acids: CASSLRQADEQYV. The CDR3 DNA reads as TGTGCCAGCAGCTTACGCCAGGCAGACGAGCAGTACGTC.

This sequence joins TRBV7-9 and TRBJ2-1; maybe TRBD2 (5 bases). Germline V gives CDR1 SEHNR, CDR2 FQNEAQ (reference sequence). This CDR3 is built from 19 residues. The V end was cut by 2 bases, the J end by 0 bases, with 20 bases between. CDR3 coding DNA: TGTGCCAGCAGCTTAAGGACTGTGCGCCCGGTAAGCTCCTACAATGAGCAGTTCTTC. This gives the protein CASSLRTVRPVSSYNEQFF.

V and J are TRBV19 and TRBJ1-2; D remains unclear. Per germline, CDR1 LNHDA and CDR2 SQIVND (reference sequence). V was shortened by 0 bases and J by 7 bases, with 12 bases between the two germline ends. The CDR3 is 14 residues long. CDR3 in DNA: TGTGCCAGTAGTATAGAGGGCGTGCCAGCTGGCTACACCTTC. Protein sequence: CASSIEGVPAGYTF.

The CDR3 region is CASRRQEARGGSEAFF. CDR3 DNA: TGTGCCAGTAGGCGGCAGGAGGCTCGGGGAGGCTCTGAAGCTTTCTTT. This chain connects TRBV19 to TRBJ1-1, with D unclear. CDR1 LNHDA and CDR2 SQIVND come from the germline V gene (reference sequence). There are 16 residues in the CDR3. Trimming took 6 bases from V and 6 from J, leaving 23 bases between them.

V and J are TRBV4-2 and TRBJ1-6; TRBD1 matches at 8 bases. J lost 5 bases, V lost 4 bases, and 4 bases had no gene match. Germline V gene lookup returns CDR1 LGHNA and CDR2 YNFKEQ. This CDR3 is built from 15 residues. CDR3 in amino acids: CASSPPDRDNSPLHF. The CDR3 DNA reads as TGTGCCAGCAGCCCCCCGGACAGGGATAATTCACCCCTCCACTTT.

V is TRBV5-1 and J is TRBJ1-1; D call uncertain. CDR3 length: 16 residues. V was trimmed by 3 bases and J by 0 bases, leaving 15 bases between them. The germline CDR1 and CDR2 sequences are SGHRS and YFSETQ. CDR3 sequence: CASSSLPTGVNTEAFF. Here the CDR3 DNA reads TGCGCCAGCAGCTCGCTACCCACGGGTGTGAACACTGAAGCTTTCTTT.

The V gene is TRBV7-9, the J gene TRBJ1-5; D unresolved. Trimming took 5 bases from V and 0 from J, leaving 5 bases between them. This CDR3 spans 13 amino acids. Germline CDR1 and CDR2: SEHNR and FQNEAQ (reference sequence). The CDR3 sequence: CASSQNSNQPQHF. As DNA, the CDR3 is TGTGCCAGCAGCCAAAATAGCAATCAGCCCCAGCATTTT.

The chain employs TRBV12-5 and TRBJ2-2; D is undetermined. V lost 5 bases, J lost 4 bases, and 5 bases lay in between. Germline V gene lookup returns CDR1 LGHNT and CDR2 FRNRAP. The CDR3 is 12 amino acids. The CDR3: CASGTSTGELFF. CDR3 nucleotide sequence: TGTGCTAGTGGTACAAGCACCGGGGAGCTGTTTTTT. The full variable domain, in which reference TRBV12-5 and TRBJ2-2 provide the parts outside the CDR3, is DARVTQTPRHKVTEMGQEVTMRCQPILGHNTVFWYRQTMMQGLELLAYFRNRAPLDDSGMPKDRFSAEMPDATLATLKIQPSEPRDSAVYFCASGTSTGELFFGEGSRLTVL.

The V and J genes are TRBV9 and TRBJ1-2; perhaps TRBD1 as D (5 bases). The CDR3 length is 14 residues. CDR1 and CDR2 from the germline V gene are SGDLS and YYNGEE. The germline V and J ends were trimmed by 4 bases and 7 bases, with 17 bases remaining between them. CDR3 region: CASSLPTGVGGYTF. CDR3 nucleotides: TGTGCCAGCAGCTTACCTACGGGGGTGGGTGGCTACACCTTC.

This sequence joins TRBV2 and TRBJ2-7, with 8 bases that match TRBD2. The J segment lost 7 bases and the V segment lost 6 bases, leaving 5 bases of the junction unmatched. Germline V lookup: CDR1 SNHLY, CDR2 FYNNEI. CDR3 size: 12 residues. The CDR3 nucleotides are TGTGCCAGCAGGGACTTAGCGGGGGAGCAGTACGTC. It translates to CASRDLAGEQYV.

This clone has only one observation. This chain uses TRBV7-2 with TRBJ1-5; a possible D gene is TRBD1 (6 bases). Trimming removed 2 bases from V and 5 bases from J, with 16 bases in between. Germline V gene lookup returns CDR1 SGHTA and CDR2 FQGNSA. This CDR3 contains 16 residues. The CDR3 sequence: CASSLSAWGQDQPQHF. In DNA, the CDR3 is TGTGCCAGCAGCTTATCTGCTTGGGGGCAGGATCAGCCCCAGCATTTT.

The chain's CDR3 is CASSVGTGNNEQFF. The CDR3 DNA is TGTGCCAGCAGCGTAGGGACAGGTAACAATGAGCAGTTCTTC. The chain combines TRBV9 with TRBJ2-1, with TRBD1 identical over 7 bases. This CDR3 comprises 14 residues. J was trimmed by 5 bases and V by 0 bases; bases with no gene match: 2. Germline values: CDR1 SGDLS, CDR2 YYNGEE.

In this sample, this clone turned up once. This chain connects TRBV10-3 to TRBJ2-3; 7 bases line up with TRBD1. Germline assignment: CDR1 ENHRY and CDR2 SYGVKD. Unmatched junction bases numbered 3, after V lost 0 bases and J lost 0 bases. The CDR3 is 16 residues long. CDR3 coding DNA: TGTGCCATCAGTGAGTCTAGGGGACAGAGCACAGATACGCAGTATTTT. It yields the protein CAISESRGQSTDTQYF.

The chain links TRBV9 to TRBJ1-3; possible D gene TRBD1, 5 bases. The CDR3 covers 14 residues. The V gene lost 0 bases and the J gene lost 4 bases, with 8 bases spanning the gap. Per germline, CDR1 SGDLS and CDR2 YYNGEE. The CDR3 sequence is CASSVGNRGNTIYF. Here the CDR3 DNA reads TGTGCCAGCAGCGTAGGTAACAGGGGAAACACCATATATTTT.

This clone appeared a few times. The rearrangement joins TRBV10-2 to TRBJ2-1; possibly TRBD2 for D (6 bases). CDR1 and CDR2 (germline): WSHSY, SAAADI. V was cut by 3 bases and J by 6 bases, with 15 bases left in between. This CDR3 is 15 amino acids long. For the CDR3, the DNA is TGCGCCAGCAGTGACTCTAGCGTTGGAGGCAATGAGCAGTTCTTC. Translating it yields CASSDSSVGGNEQFF.